Each of the 2 T cell receptor beta chains below was sequenced from the same sample in a study of T-cell reconstitution after alpha-beta-depleted transplantation in children (dated by TCRdb to 2016 to 2017). Library creation used PCR. These reads were obtained on an Illumina HiSeq 2500. TCR libraries were prepared with molecular barcoding, using unique molecular identifiers to normalize TCRbeta repertoire quantification. TCRdb reprocessed the public reads (quality trimming at Q25 with fastp, clone calling with MiXCR) and kept in-frame beta chains. Each CDR3 protein appears once, grouped with its most common genes and DNA. The sample profile shows about 240,000 distinct CDR3 sequences; approximately 12% of them were found once. The top ten hold about 2.4% of the sample. Sequencing was performed on PBMCs from the stem cell graft donor, taken from the stem cell graft. The receptors were sampled from a human donor who donated a stem cell graft to a child with acute lymphoblastic leukemia.

In its sample, this clonotype was seen many times. This chain links TRBV20-1 with TRBJ2-5; tentatively, D is TRBD1 or TRBD2 (5 bases each). The CDR3 covers 15 residues. Trimming stripped 0 bases from V and 5 bases from J, with 16 bases between. The germline V gene has CDR1 DFQATT and CDR2 SNEGSKA (reference sequence). The CDR3 sequence: CSARDVGSRDETQYF. CDR3 nucleotide sequence: TGCAGTGCTAGAGATGTCGGGTCCCGGGACGAGACCCAGTACTTC.

V gene TRBV5-6 combines with J gene TRBJ1-2; D possibly corresponds to TRBD1 (6 bases). Trimming pared 4 bases from V and 2 bases from J, leaving 18 bases between. This CDR3 has 16 residues. Germline V CDR1 and CDR2: SGHDT, YYEEEE. The CDR3 sequence: CASSATGGGANYGYTF. For the CDR3, the DNA is TGTGCCAGCAGCGCCACGGGGGGGGGCGCAAACTATGGCTACACCTTC.